Listed below are T cell receptor beta chains from one sample, sequenced in a study of T cells in localized non-small cell lung cancer. TCRdb's table, derived via immunoSEQ multiplex PCR, lists solely in-frame clones and lacks some. Seen here are around 25,000 clones, 92% observed once, and the top ten hold roughly 15%. The specimen comprised peripheral blood, sampled before any cancer treatment. The origin of the receptors is a man aged 40 to 69 with stage III squamous cell lung carcinoma. CDR3s include the opening cysteine and the closing phenylalanine or tryptophan. D genes are given only for firm matches. The listing skips clone size in some rows; elsewhere it reads once, few, many or a size class.

size: .; J: TRBJ1-2; V: TRBV7-9; D: TRBD1; DNA: TGTGCCAGCAGCAGGGGACAGGCGGGTGGCTACACCTTC; CDR3: CASSRGQAGGYTF
size: .; J: TRBJ1-5; V: TRBV15; D: TRBD1; DNA: TGTGCCACCAGCAAACCCGACAGGGGAGGAGGGCAGCCCCAGCATTTT; CDR3: CATSKPDRGGGQPQHF
size: .; J: TRBJ1-2; V: TRBV28; D: .; DNA: TGTGCCAGCAGACGGGGGGCGGGTGGCTACACCTTC; CDR3: CASRRGAGGYTF
size: .; J: TRBJ2-5; V: TRBV6-1; D: TRBD1; DNA: TGTGCCAGCAGTGAGGGGACAGGGGGTGAGACCCAGTACTTC; CDR3: CASSEGTGGETQYF
size: .; J: TRBJ1-2; V: TRBV6-9; D: .; DNA: TGTGCCAGCAGTTACTCCGGGACACCCGATGGCTACACCTTC; CDR3: CASSYSGTPDGYTF
size: .; J: TRBJ2-7; V: TRBV10-3; D: TRBD2; DNA: TGTGCCACCACTAGCGGGGGTTTGGGCGAGCAGTACTTC; CDR3: CATTSGGLGEQYF
size: once; J: TRBJ1-2; V: TRBV30; D: .; DNA: TGTGCCTGGTATACGGTTAACTATGGCTACACCTTC; CDR3: CAWYTVNYGYTF
size: .; J: TRBJ2-1; V: TRBV5-1; D: TRBD2; DNA: TGCGCCAGCAGCACCGGGACTAGGCCCCTCAATGAGCAGTTCTTC; CDR3: CASSTGTRPLNEQFF
size: .; J: TRBJ2-5; V: TRBV9; D: .; DNA: TGTGCCAGCAGCGTATTTGGAGGGGCCAACCAAGAGACCCAGTACTTC; CDR3: CASSVFGGANQETQYF
size: once; J: TRBJ2-4; V: TRBV28; D: .; DNA: TGTGCCAGCAGCGAAGGGGTAGCCAAAAACATTCAGTACTTC; CDR3: CASSEGVAKNIQYF
size: .; J: TRBJ2-3; V: TRBV11-2; D: .; DNA: TGTGCCAGCAGCTCTTTCCGACTAGACAGAATCACAGATACGCAGTATTTT; CDR3: CASSSFRLDRITDTQYF
size: .; J: TRBJ2-2; V: TRBV7-3; D: .; DNA: TGTGCCAGCGGTCCCCCAGGGGGGGAGCTGTTTTTT; CDR3: CASGPPGGELFF
size: .; J: TRBJ1-2; V: TRBV5-4; D: TRBD1; DNA: TGTGCCAGCAGCCCCGGGACAGGAGCCTATGGCTACACCTTC; CDR3: CASSPGTGAYGYTF
size: .; J: TRBJ2-5; V: TRBV19; D: .; DNA: TGTGCCAGTAGTACATCCGGGACGTACCAAGAGACCCAGTACTTC; CDR3: CASSTSGTYQETQYF
size: .; J: TRBJ2-2; V: TRBV9; D: TRBD2; DNA: TGTGCCAGCAGCGTGGGGGCTAGCGGGGGCACCGGGGAGCTGTTTTTT; CDR3: CASSVGASGGTGELFF
size: .; J: TRBJ2-3; V: TRBV7-6; D: .; DNA: TGTGCCAGCAGCCGAGCCTCCGGACGGGGAACAGATACGCAGTATTTT; CDR3: CASSRASGRGTDTQYF
size: .; J: TRBJ1-3; V: TRBV6-5; D: TRBD1; DNA: TGTGCCAGCAGTTCAGGGGGGGCTGGAAACACCATATATTTT; CDR3: CASSSGGAGNTIYF
size: .; J: TRBJ2-1; V: TRBV5-1; D: TRBD2; DNA: TGCGCCAGCAGCTTGGCTAGCGGGAGATCTGGGTACAATGAGCAGTTCTTC; CDR3: CASSLASGRSGYNEQFF
size: .; J: TRBJ2-7; V: TRBV29-1; D: .; DNA: TGCAGCGCCATCCTGGGGCAGAATGCCTACGAGCAGTACTTC; CDR3: CSAILGQNAYEQYF
size: .; J: TRBJ2-2; V: TRBV7-3; D: .; DNA: TGTGCCAGCAGCTTAACTTTTACAGGGTGGGGCACCGGGGAGCTGTTTTTT; CDR3: CASSLTFTGWGTGELFF
size: once; J: TRBJ1-5; V: TRBV30; D: .; DNA: TGTGCCTGGAGTGGAACTGGGGGCACGAGCAATCAGCCCCAGCATTTT; CDR3: CAWSGTGGTSNQPQHF
size: .; J: TRBJ2-3; V: TRBV4-2; D: .; DNA: TGTGCCAGCAGCCCTAGGCGGGCAGATACGCAGTATTTT; CDR3: CASSPRRADTQYF
size: .; J: TRBJ1-1; V: TRBV7-3; D: .; DNA: TGTGCCAGCAGCCTACCCCAGGGGATGAACACTGAAGCTTTCTTT; CDR3: CASSLPQGMNTEAFF
size: .; J: TRBJ2-3; V: TRBV4-1; D: TRBD2; DNA: TGCGCCAGCAGCCAAGAAGGGGGGACTAGCGGGACAGATACGCAGTATTTT; CDR3: CASSQEGGTSGTDTQYF
size: .; J: TRBJ2-3; V: TRBV2; D: TRBD2; DNA: TGTGCCAGTGCACCCGGGACTATCCTTCCAGATACGCAGTATTTT; CDR3: CASAPGTILPDTQYF
size: .; J: TRBJ2-2; V: TRBV5-1; D: TRBD2; DNA: TGCGCCAGCAGCTTGGCTAGCGGCGACACCGGGGAGCTGTTTTTT; CDR3: CASSLASGDTGELFF
size: .; J: TRBJ2-3; V: TRBV5-1; D: TRBD2; DNA: TGCGCCAGCAGCGTTAGCGGGAGGGACCCAGATACGCAGTATTTT; CDR3: CASSVSGRDPDTQYF
size: .; J: TRBJ1-1; V: TRBV19; D: .; DNA: TGTGCCAGTGGAACGAACACTGAAGCTTTCTTT; CDR3: CASGTNTEAFF
size: once; J: TRBJ1-1; V: TRBV4-3; D: .; DNA: TGCGCCAGCAGCCAAGATGGGGACACTGAAGCTTTCTTT; CDR3: CASSQDGDTEAFF
size: .; J: TRBJ2-1; V: TRBV6-5; D: .; DNA: TGTGCCAGCAGCCCCATCCGGGGCGATGAGCAGTTCTTC; CDR3: CASSPIRGDEQFF
size: .; J: TRBJ1-5; V: TRBV25-1; D: .; DNA: TGTGCCAGCAGTGAATTGATAGAGAGCAATCAGCCCCAGCATTTT; CDR3: CASSELIESNQPQHF
size: .; J: TRBJ2-7; V: TRBV25-1; D: .; DNA: TGTGCCAGCTCACACACTACCTCCTACGAGCAGTACTTC; CDR3: CASSHTTSYEQYF
size: .; J: TRBJ2-1; V: TRBV19; D: TRBD1; DNA: TGTGCCAGTAGGGGAGGACAGGGGGCGGGTTACAATGAGCAGTTCTTC; CDR3: CASRGGQGAGYNEQFF